The TCR beta chain described here comes from a study of shared clonotypes between healthy human individuals. Unsorted PBMC replicate PCRs drew on 300 ng DNA, representing some 28,000 T cell genomes. Scientists sequenced DNA from unsorted PBMC on ten immunoSEQ deep assay plates. Source study methods: Filtering differed because ImmunoSEQ produced junction-only sequences that carried no quality scores. Method: immunoSEQ multiplex PCR; TCRdb's copy keeps in-frame clones and lacks some. The DNA was the basis for D and trimming; V, J and clone size are from that table. In the table there are some 530,000 clones, about 78% of which are singletons. V dropped 6 bases and J dropped 4 bases, with 16 bases sitting between them. Germline CDR1 reads SGHNT; CDR2 reads YYREEE (reference sequence). CDR3 size: 14 residues. The healthy adult donors were HIV-negative and reported no recent acute infections or vaccinations.

Sequencing was performed on PBMCs. The sequence derives from a woman between 40 and 50 years old in good health. Some clones in this sample may be carry-over from other donors' samples. V gene TRBV5-4 combines with J gene TRBJ2-5; TRBD2 might be the D (7 bases). CDR3 amino acids: CASNIGGGSETQYF. DNA for the CDR3: TGTGCCAGCAACATAGGGGGGGGATCAGAGACCCAGTACTTC.